These 31 T cell receptor beta chains came from one sample sequenced in a study of blood T cell repertoires in COVID-19. Generated by immunoSEQ multiplex PCR, the TCRdb table keeps only in-frame clones and is missing some. Of approximately 280,000 clones listed, around 90% are singletons. Sequencing was done on a sample of peripheral blood. These receptor sequences come from a man aged 45-65 years with acute or convalescent COVID-19.

The sample holds a few counts of this clone. The gene calls are TRBV27 and TRBJ1-6; D is possibly TRBD1 (6 bases). The CDR3 loop spans 16 amino acids. The V and J ends lost 5 bases and 10 bases respectively, with 21 bases between them. CDR1 and CDR2 (germline): MNHEY, SMNVEV (reference sequence). CDR3 nucleotide sequence: TGTGCCAGCAGTCCCCTAACACAGGGCTTCGGATCACCCCTCCACTTT. This codes for CASSPLTQGFGSPLHF.

V usage is TRBV27 and J usage is TRBJ1-1; TRBD1 is a possible D gene (6 bases). V was pared by 4 bases and J by 11 bases, with 17 bases between. Germline assignment: CDR1 MNHEY and CDR2 SMNVEV (reference sequence). The CDR3 covers 13 residues. CDR3 in amino acids: CASSSRATGTAFF. In DNA, the CDR3 is TGTGCCAGCAGTTCCAGAGCCACAGGGACGGCTTTCTTT.

The chain employs TRBV5-4 and TRBJ1-2; D possibly corresponds to TRBD1 (5 bases). V was clipped by 3 bases and J by 4 bases, with 10 bases between them. Per the germline V gene, CDR1 is SGHNT and CDR2 is YYREEE (reference sequence). The CDR3 totals 13 residues. CDR3 coding DNA: TGTGCCAGCAGCTCACAGGACGGCTATGGCTACACCTTC. It specifies CASSSQDGYGYTF.

V usage is TRBV10-3 and J usage is TRBJ1-2, with D uncertain. Germline lookup yields CDR1 ENHRY and CDR2 SYGVKD. Deletions cut 4 bases from V and 3 bases from J, with 12 bases between. The length of the CDR3 is 14 residues. The CDR3 sequence is CAISGSGNYYGYTF. The CDR3 bases are TGTGCCATCAGTGGCTCGGGAAATTACTATGGCTACACCTTC.

The chain couples TRBV6-5 to TRBJ1-5; D gene ambiguous. From germline, CDR1 is MNHEY and CDR2 SVGAGI. This CDR3 region has 14 residues. Deletions cut 6 bases from V and 4 bases from J, with 13 bases between. This CDR3 reads CASSVQLWNQPQHF. The CDR3 DNA reads TGTGCCAGCAGCGTACAGTTGTGGAATCAGCCCCAGCATTTT.

This chain connects TRBV18 to TRBJ2-3; the match to TRBD2 covers 12 bases. The CDR3 spans 17 residues. The V gene's germline CDR1 is KGHSH and CDR2 LQKENI. J lost 5 bases, V lost 0 bases, and 6 bases had no gene match. In nucleotides, the CDR3 is TGTGCCAGCTCACCACCGGGCCTAGCGGGGGGGCAAGATACGCAGTATTTT. This sequence encodes CASSPPGLAGGQDTQYF. Using reference TRBV18 and TRBJ2-3 for the parts outside the CDR3, the full variable domain is NAGVMQNPRHLVRRRGQEARLRCSPMKGHSHVYWYRQLPEEGLKFMVYLQKENIIDESGMPKERFSAEFPKEGPSILRIQQVVRGDSAAYFCASSPPGLAGGQDTQYFGPGTRLTVL.

The chain is built from TRBV6-6 and TRBJ2-3; D gene uncertain. The CDR3 extends over 15 amino acids. CDR1 and CDR2 (germline): MNHNY, SVGAGI (reference sequence). V shed 5 bases and J shed 1 base, with 13 bases lying between them. DNA for the CDR3: TGTGCCAGCAGTACCGGGTTAGGAGGCACAGATACGCAGTATTTT. Protein: CASSTGLGGTDTQYF.

This clone was detected once. This same CDR3 is encoded by further DNA sequences in the sample. The chain links TRBV6-5 to TRBJ1-1, with D perhaps matching TRBD1 (5 bases). Germline V lookup: CDR1 MNHEY, CDR2 SVGAGI. The CDR3 length is 15 residues. Trimming stripped 6 bases from V and 0 bases from J, with 14 bases between. This CDR3 is CASRPRRQMNTEAFF. In nucleotides, the CDR3 is TGTGCCAGCAGACCAAGGCGACAGATGAACACTGAAGCTTTCTTT.

The table lists this clone with a count of one. This rearrangement joins TRBV6-5 to TRBJ2-2; weak D call: TRBD1 (5 bases). Germline CDR1 reads MNHEY; CDR2 reads SVGAGI. Trimming cost V 6 bases and J 7 bases, with 9 bases left between them. The CDR3 contains 12 residues. The CDR3 DNA sequence: TGTGCCAGCAGCAGGGTTTTCGGGGAGCTGTTTTTT. Protein sequence: CASSRVFGELFF.

The CDR3 loop is CASSISIQAQHF. CDR3 nucleotide sequence: TGTGCCAGTAGTATCTCCATACAAGCCCAGCATTTT. This chain uses TRBV19 with TRBJ1-5, with D unresolved. Germline CDR1 LNHDA, CDR2 SQIVND (reference sequence). V was trimmed by 3 bases and J by 11 bases, leaving 11 bases between them. This CDR3 spans 12 amino acids.

The chain links TRBV7-9 to TRBJ2-2; D call uncertain. The CDR3 extends over 13 amino acids. CDR1 and CDR2 (germline): SEHNR, FQNEAQ (reference sequence). V lost 2 bases and J lost 6, with 7 bases in between. The DNA for the CDR3 is TGTGCCAGCAGCTTATTTGTCGCCGGGGAGCTGTTTTTT. It codes for CASSLFVAGELFF.

The chain combines TRBV6-5 with TRBJ1-6, with D perhaps matching TRBD1 (5 bases). The germline V gene encodes CDR1 MNHEY and CDR2 SVGAGI. V gave up 6 bases and J gave up 7 bases, with 16 bases separating them. The CDR3 loop spans 15 amino acids. The CDR3 loop reads CASSRTRGQNSPLHF. CDR3 coding DNA: TGTGCCAGCAGCCGGACTAGGGGTCAAAATTCACCCCTCCACTTT.

This sequence joins TRBV15 and TRBJ2-2, with 15 bases identical to TRBD2. The CDR3 loop spans 21 amino acids. The V segment lost 5 bases and the J segment 7 bases; nucleotides outside the gene matches: 20. Per the germline V gene, CDR1 is LNHNV and CDR2 is YYDKDF (reference sequence). The CDR3 nucleotides read TGTGCCACCAGCCCCTTGGCCGGACTAGCGGGGGGGCGCGGAGAAATCGGGGAGCTGTTTTTT. Its translation is CATSPLAGLAGGRGEIGELFF.

The chain couples TRBV3-1 (or the pseudogene TRBV3-2) to TRBJ1-1; D is possibly TRBD1 (5 bases). CDR3 length equals 14 residues. The V end was cut by 0 bases, the J end by 6 bases, with 11 bases between. Germline lookup yields CDR1 LGHDT and CDR2 YNNKEL (reference sequence). The CDR3 DNA follows: TGTGCCAGCAGCCAAGAGACAGCCTACGCTGAAGCTTTCTTT. Translating it yields CASSQETAYAEAFF.

V gene TRBV5-1 combines with J gene TRBJ1-2; 7 nucleotides align to TRBD1. CDR1 is SGHRS and CDR2 is YFSETQ in the germline V gene. V gave up 4 bases and J gave up 14 bases; unmatched junction bases: 14. The CDR3 totals 13 residues. The CDR3 nucleotides read TGCGCCAGCAGCCCTGACAGGGCCTTAGGGTGTACCTTC. Protein: CASSPDRALGCTF.

The rearrangement links TRBV4-1 to TRBJ2-1; 7 positions agree with TRBD2. Germline CDR1 MGHRA, CDR2 YSYEKL. CDR3 length equals 15 residues. Trimming removed 1 base from V and 4 bases from J; junction bases left unmatched: 4. In DNA, the CDR3 is TGCGCCAGCAGCCAAGGAGGCGGGGGATACAATGAGCAGTTCTTC. Residues: CASSQGGGGYNEQFF.

In this sample, this clone turned up a few times. The chain joins TRBV2 to TRBJ1-6; TRBD1 matches at 8 bases. Losses at the gene ends were 8 bases for V and 7 bases for J; bases not matched to a gene: 7. The CDR3 has 14 amino acids. Germline V CDR1 and CDR2: SNHLY, FYNNEI. For the CDR3, the DNA is TGTGCCAGCGCCGGACAGGGACCGAATTCACCCCTCCACTTT. Protein sequence: CASAGQGPNSPLHF. The full variable domain, with the rest looked up from reference TRBV2 and TRBJ1-6, is EPEVTQTPSHQVTQMGQEVILRCVPISNHLYFYWYRQILGQKVEFLVSFYNNEISEKSEIFDDQFSVERPDGSNFTLKIRSTKLEDSAMYFCASAGQGPNSPLHFGNGTRLTVT.

This chain links TRBV27 with TRBJ1-2; no firm D call. CDR1 is MNHEY, CDR2 SMNVEV, per germline (reference sequence). CDR3 size: 14 residues. Trimming shortened V by 0 bases and J by 7 bases, and 12 bases separated the two germline ends. CDR3 sequence reads: CASSLSIQIGGYTF. CDR3 DNA sequence: TGTGCCAGCAGTTTATCGATCCAAATCGGTGGCTACACCTTC.

The chain couples TRBV27 to TRBJ1-6; TRBD1 is a possible D gene (6 bases). Germline V gene sequence: CDR1 MNHEY, CDR2 SMNVEV (reference sequence). This CDR3 comprises 17 residues. Trimming cost V 5 bases and J 4 bases, with 18 bases left between them. This chain's CDR3 is CASSTPTGASYNSPLHF. CDR3 DNA sequence: TGTGCCAGCAGTACCCCGACAGGAGCATCTTATAATTCACCCCTCCACTTT.

The chain is built from TRBV2 and TRBJ2-3, with a weak D call TRBD1 (5 bases). The V gene lost 6 bases and the J gene lost 1 base, with 11 bases spanning the gap. The CDR3 is 14 amino acids. Per germline, CDR1 SNHLY and CDR2 FYNNEI. CDR3 residues: CASSRTTRTDTQYF. CDR3 bases: TGTGCCAGCAGCCGGACAACTCGCACAGATACGCAGTATTTT.

This chain links TRBV3-1 (or the pseudogene TRBV3-2) with TRBJ1-5, with 8 bases fitting TRBD1. The CDR3 totals 16 residues. Germline V gene sequence: CDR1 LGHDT, CDR2 YNNKEL (reference sequence). The V gene end was trimmed by 0 bases and the J gene end by 3 bases; junction bases not matched to a gene: 4. CDR3 nucleotide sequence: TGTGCCAGCAGCCAAGACGACAGGGGTTCCAATCAGCCCCAGCATTTT. Amino acids: CASSQDDRGSNQPQHF.

This chain links TRBV25-1 with TRBJ1-1; 11 bases map to TRBD1. The CDR3 extends over 14 amino acids. Germline V gene lookup returns CDR1 MGHDK and CDR2 SYGVNS. V trimming: 1 base; J trimming: 6 bases; junction bases outside the gene matches: 1. This chain's CDR3 is CASSESGQGAEAFF. The DNA of the CDR3 is TGTGCCAGCAGTGAATCGGGACAGGGGGCTGAAGCTTTCTTT.

This clone appeared once. The V and J genes are TRBV4-1 and TRBJ1-3; 7 bases are shared with TRBD1. CDR1 is MGHRA and CDR2 is YSYEKL in the germline V gene. The trim removed 4 bases at V and 0 bases at J, leaving 9 bases unmatched. There are 17 residues in the CDR3. In DNA, the CDR3 is TGCGCCAGCAGCCCCTTCTCGACAGGGAGCTCTGGAAACACCATATATTTT. Amino acids: CASSPFSTGSSGNTIYF.

This clone was counted a single time. The genes are TRBV29-1 and TRBJ2-5; D ambiguous. The CDR3 covers 13 residues. CDR1 is SQVTM, CDR2 ANQGSEA, per germline. V was trimmed by 4 bases and J by 7 bases, leaving 16 bases between them. CDR3 DNA: TGCAGCGTTGTTTTGGCGTCTGGAGCGACCCAGTACTTC. It translates to CSVVLASGATQYF.

Regarding this clone: This CDR3 is also generated by other DNA sequences in the sample. The V call is TRBV5-1, the J call TRBJ2-2; TRBD1 matches at 8 bases. V gave up 4 bases and J gave up 3 bases; unmatched junction bases: 5. CDR3 length: 15 residues. Germline lookup yields CDR1 SGHRS and CDR2 YFSETQ. CDR3: CASSLGQGDTGELFF. The CDR3 DNA reads TGCGCCAGCAGCCTCGGACAGGGTGACACCGGGGAGCTGTTTTTT. Drawing the rest from reference TRBV5-1 and TRBJ2-2, the complete variable domain is KAGVTQTPRYLIKTRGQQVTLSCSPISGHRSVSWYQQTPGQGLQFLFEYFSETQRNKGNFPGRFSGRQFSNSRSEMNVSTLELGDSALYLCASSLGQGDTGELFFGEGSRLTVL.

The rearrangement joins TRBV13 to TRBJ1-1; D is unresolved. This CDR3 is built from 11 residues. Germline loops: CDR1 PRHDT, CDR2 FYEKMQ (reference sequence). V was shortened by 3 bases and J by 7 bases, with 6 bases between the two germline ends. CDR3 in amino acids: CASSLRREAFF. Here the CDR3 DNA reads TGTGCCAGCAGCTTGCGGCGTGAAGCTTTCTTT.

The CDR3: CASSLDPRGQASYEQYF. The CDR3 DNA reads TGTGCCAGCAGCTTAGACCCCCGGGGACAGGCTTCCTACGAGCAGTACTTC. The chain employs TRBV11-2 and TRBJ2-7; TRBD1 matches at 8 bases. This CDR3 has 17 amino acids. CDR1 and CDR2 (germline): SGHAT, FQNNGV. Trimming took 0 bases from V and 1 from J; bases not matched to a gene: 8.

This chain joins TRBV5-4 and TRBJ1-2; 7 nucleotides align to TRBD1. This CDR3 has 15 amino acids. V shed 4 bases, J shed 4 bases, and the junction held 10 bases outside the gene matches. CDR1 and CDR2 from the germline V gene are SGHNT and YYREEE (reference sequence). CDR3 region: CASSAGTESLYGYTF. The CDR3 coding sequence is TGTGCCAGCAGCGCCGGGACAGAGTCCCTCTATGGCTACACCTTC.

This chain links TRBV24-1 with TRBJ2-1, with D maybe TRBD2 (7 bases). The length of the CDR3 is 15 residues. Trimming pared 9 bases from V and 5 bases from J, leaving 19 bases between. From germline, CDR1 is KGHDR and CDR2 SFDVKD. The CDR3 nucleotides read TGTGCCACCGCCTCGGCGGGGGCCGTCGACAATGAGCAGTTCTTC. Translated, it gives CATASAGAVDNEQFF.

This sequence joins TRBV24-1 and TRBJ2-1, with 7 bases fitting TRBD1. The V segment lost 5 bases and the J segment 0 bases; nucleotides outside the gene matches: 6. The CDR3 spans 16 residues. Germline V gene sequence: CDR1 KGHDR, CDR2 SFDVKD. CDR3 region: CATSGAQGDSYNEQFF. The CDR3 nucleotides read TGTGCCACCAGTGGGGCGCAGGGGGACTCCTACAATGAGCAGTTCTTC.

V usage is TRBV5-4 and J usage is TRBJ2-3; 7 positions agree with TRBD1. V shed 4 bases and J 4 bases; nucleotides not matched to a gene: 3. The length of the CDR3 is 13 residues. Germline-derived CDR1 and CDR2 are SGHNT and YYREEE (reference sequence). This CDR3 is CASSPDRADTQYF. In nucleotides, the CDR3 is TGTGCCAGCAGCCCAGACAGGGCAGATACGCAGTATTTT.